This TCR beta chain was observed in a study of cytomegalovirus exposure and HLA in healthy donors. The CDR3 runs 15 residues. Germline CDR1 SGHTA, CDR2 FQGNSA. Trimming stripped 5 bases from V and 3 bases from J, with 13 bases between. PCR used 60 Vbeta primers and 13 Jbeta primers. TCRdb's table, derived via immunoSEQ multiplex PCR, lists solely in-frame clones and lacks some. The table lists 150,000 or so clones, 73% of them singletons, with 1.6% in the top ten. Sequencing was done on a sample of PBMCs. V gene TRBV7-2 combines with J gene TRBJ1-4; D not certain. The TCR comes from a woman between 18 and 30 years old in good health and CMV-seronegative. In DNA, the CDR3 is TGTGCCAGCAGCGCCAACGGGATGGCTAATGAAAAACTGTTTTTT. It is translated as CASSANGMANEKLFF.